The 29 T cell receptor beta chains presented below share a single source sample, sequenced in a study of PD-1 blockade in classical Hodgkin lymphoma. Clones were sequenced by immunoSEQ multiplex PCR, and TCRdb holds only the in-frame ones, with some missing. Of about 23,000 clones detected, more than 75% appear once; the ten largest clones hold more than 20%. The time point: cycle 4 day 1 (C4D1), after more than 5 weeks of nivolumab. Every patient relapsed after autologous stem cell transplantation, and brentuximab vedotin exposure varied. This material consisted of peripheral blood mononuclear cells (PBMCs), taken before the fourth cycle of nivolumab. Source of these receptors: a human donor with classical Hodgkin lymphoma.

The gene calls are TRBV7-3 and TRBJ1-1; unclear D gene. The CDR3 consists of 16 residues. Trimming left V 1 base short and J 0 bases short, with 12 bases between. Germline V gene data show CDR1 as SGHTA and CDR2 as FQGTGA. CDR3 bases: TGTGCCAGCAGCTTAAAGGTGGGCGCCTTGAACACTGAAGCTTTCTTT. Protein sequence: CASSLKVGALNTEAFF.

The chain uses TRBV7-3 and TRBJ2-6; a possible D gene is TRBD1 (6 bases). CDR3 length: 19 amino acids. V lost 1 base to trimming and J lost 3 bases, with 19 bases between them. CDR1 and CDR2 (germline): SGHTA, FQGTGA. In DNA, the CDR3 is TGTGCCAGCAGCTTAATACAGGGACAAACCCCTGGTGGGGCCAACGTCCTGACTTTC. This gives the protein CASSLIQGQTPGGANVLTF.

In its sample, this clone was seen once. The CDR3 is CASSAGGHQLEQYF. As DNA, the CDR3 is TGTGCCAGCAGCGCTGGGGGTCACCAACTCGAGCAGTACTTC. The genes are TRBV9 and TRBJ2-7; D could derive from TRBD1 or TRBD2 (5 bases each). This CDR3 comprises 14 residues. Trimming stripped 3 bases from V and 6 bases from J, with 16 bases between. The germline V gene encodes CDR1 SGDLS and CDR2 YYNGEE.

The rearrangement links TRBV5-4 to TRBJ2-5; tentative D call: TRBD1 (5 bases). The ends were cut back, 0 bases at V and 5 bases at J, with 8 bases in the middle. CDR1 is SGHNT, CDR2 YYREEE, per germline (reference sequence). This CDR3 has 13 amino acids. Here the CDR3 DNA reads TGTGCCAGCAGCTTGGGGGGCGTCGAGACCCAGTACTTC. Translating it yields CASSLGGVETQYF.

The chain links TRBV6-5 to TRBJ1-4; D call uncertain. Deletions cut 0 bases from V and 5 bases from J, with 7 bases between. The CDR3 has 14 amino acids. Germline V gives CDR1 MNHEY, CDR2 SVGAGI. CDR3 DNA sequence: TGTGCCAGCAGTTACTCGCTAGAAAATGAAAAACTGTTTTTT. Amino acids: CASSYSLENEKLFF.

V usage is TRBV6-1 and J usage is TRBJ1-1, with TRBD1 matching 7 bases. The V and J ends lost 4 bases and 11 bases, in that order; junction bases with no gene match: 10. This CDR3 is built from 13 residues. Germline V gene sequence: CDR1 MNHNS, CDR2 SASEGT. In DNA form, the CDR3 reads TGTGCCAGCAGTGCGCCGGGACAGCCTTACGCTTTCTTT. This gives the protein CASSAPGQPYAFF.

V and J are TRBV5-1 and TRBJ2-5; 9 nucleotides line up with TRBD1. CDR1 and CDR2 from the germline V gene are SGHRS and YFSETQ. There are 15 residues in the CDR3. The junction had 5 bases not matched to a gene; V was cut back by 0 bases and J by 5 bases. For the CDR3, the DNA is TGCGCCAGCAGCTTGGACGGGACAGGGTTGGAGACCCAGTACTTC. Residues: CASSLDGTGLETQYF.

The rearrangement joins TRBV19 to TRBJ2-6, with a tentative D call TRBD1 (5 bases). Germline loops: CDR1 LNHDA, CDR2 SQIVND (reference sequence). This CDR3 has 17 residues. V was pared by 4 bases and J by 1 base, with 14 bases between. CDR3 residues: CASSKGPGASGANVLTF. CDR3 in DNA: TGTGCCAGTAGTAAAGGACCTGGGGCTTCTGGGGCCAACGTCCTGACTTTC.

The chain recombines TRBV9 with TRBJ2-2; 10 bases fit TRBD2. Trimming removed 0 bases from V and 4 bases from J; junction bases left unmatched: 3. The V gene's germline CDR1 is SGDLS and CDR2 YYNGEE. This CDR3 comprises 16 residues. The CDR3 sequence is CASSVGKRGGTGELFF. DNA of the CDR3: TGTGCCAGCAGCGTAGGGAAGCGGGGGGGCACCGGGGAGCTGTTTTTT.

The chain couples TRBV18 to TRBJ2-2, with unresolved D. Trimming removed 4 bases from V and 4 bases from J, with 7 bases in between. Germline lookup yields CDR1 KGHSH and CDR2 LQKENI. The CDR3 extends over 13 amino acids. CDR3 coding DNA: TGTGCCAGCTCACGCCCAGGCACCGGGGAGCTGTTTTTT. This translates into CASSRPGTGELFF.

V and J are TRBV5-1 and TRBJ2-7; 7 positions agree with TRBD1. The CDR3 totals 14 residues. The ends lost 0 bases at V and 4 bases at J; junction bases unmatched: 4. From germline, CDR1 is SGHRS and CDR2 YFSETQ. DNA of the CDR3: TGCGCCAGCAGCTTGGAAGGGGGCCTTTACGAGCAGTACTTC. Protein sequence: CASSLEGGLYEQYF.

The chain links TRBV7-7 to TRBJ2-1, with D uncertain. The germline V and J ends were trimmed by 5 bases and 10 bases, with 12 bases remaining between them. This CDR3 has 12 amino acids. Germline CDR1 and CDR2: SSHAT and FNYEAQ (reference sequence). CDR3 in amino acids: CASSREGKEQFF. DNA of the CDR3: TGTGCCAGCAGCAGAGAAGGGAAAGAGCAGTTCTTC.

V and J are TRBV14 and TRBJ2-3; 7 bases map to TRBD2. The germline V gene encodes CDR1 SGHDN and CDR2 FVKESK. Germline trimming cut 0 bases from V and 2 bases from J; bases unmatched to any gene: 11. The CDR3 runs to 18 residues. CDR3 loop: CASSQDRGGRYFTDTQYF. DNA of the CDR3: TGTGCCAGCAGCCAAGATAGGGGCGGGAGATACTTCACAGATACGCAGTATTTT.

This chain uses TRBV15 with TRBJ1-1, with D hard to call. Trimming took off 1 base at V and 7 bases at J, with 13 bases between the two ends. Germline V gene data show CDR1 as LNHNV and CDR2 as YYDKDF (reference sequence). This CDR3 spans 14 amino acids. In nucleotides, the CDR3 is TGTGCCACCAGCAGAGGTGCCGGCATCGGTGAAGCTTTCTTT. Translated: CATSRGAGIGEAFF.

The V gene is TRBV15, the J gene TRBJ1-1; D unclear. Trimming stripped 1 base from V and 2 bases from J, with 5 bases between. The germline CDR1 and CDR2 sequences are LNHNV and YYDKDF (reference sequence). The CDR3 sequence is 13 residues long. For the CDR3, the DNA is TGTGCCACCAGCAGAGGAGAAAACACTGAAGCTTTCTTT. It translates to CATSRGENTEAFF.

The DNA of the CDR3 is TGTGCCAGCAGCACAGGGAACACCGGGGAGCTGTTTTTT. This encodes CASSTGNTGELFF. The chain has TRBV5-5 and TRBJ2-2; D is possibly TRBD1 (5 bases). Germline V gives CDR1 SGHKS, CDR2 YYEKEE (reference sequence). Between the trimmed V and J ends, which lost 4 bases and 1 base, there was a span of 5 bases. CDR3 length equals 13 residues.

This clone was found a few times. V gene TRBV20-1 combines with J gene TRBJ1-1; a possible D gene is TRBD1 (5 bases). V gave up 6 bases and J gave up 13 bases, with 12 bases separating them. CDR1 and CDR2 from the germline V gene are DFQATT and SNEGSKA (reference sequence). CDR3 length equals 9 residues. The CDR3 DNA reads TGCAGTGCCGACGGGGCGTTTTTCTTT. Amino acids: CSADGAFFF.

This chain connects TRBV23-1 to TRBJ1-1, with 10 nucleotides matching TRBD1. TRBV23-1 is sorted into the ORF group, with uncertain function. Trimming removed 3 bases from V and 5 bases from J; junction bases left unmatched: 9. The CDR3 totals 16 residues. CDR3 DNA sequence: TGCGCCAGCAGTCAGCCTGACAGGGGGCGCGGGACTGAAGCTTTCTTT. Translating it yields CASSQPDRGRGTEAFF.

This chain links TRBV7-2 with TRBJ1-2; TRBD1 might be the D (6 bases). Trimming removed 0 bases from V and 4 bases from J, with 12 bases in between. The CDR3 spans 15 residues. Germline V gene sequence: CDR1 SGHTA, CDR2 FQGNSA. CDR3 sequence reads: CASSLAGQGIYGYTF. Written as DNA, the CDR3 is TGTGCCAGCAGCTTAGCGGGGCAGGGGATCTATGGCTACACCTTC. The variable domain in full, completed from reference TRBV7-2 and TRBJ1-2, reads GAGVSQSPSNKVTEKGKDVELRCDPISGHTALYWYRQSLGQGLEFLIYFQGNSAPDKSGLPSDRFSAERTGGSVSTLTIQRTQQEDSAVYLCASSLAGQGIYGYTFGSGTRLTVV.

The rearrangement links TRBV15 to TRBJ2-7; D is unresolved. The germline gives CDR1 LNHNV, CDR2 YYDKDF (reference sequence). V was shortened by 1 base and J by 4 bases, with 5 bases between the two germline ends. The CDR3 length is 12 residues. The CDR3, as DNA: TGTGCCACCAGCAGAGTGGGATACGAGCAGTACTTC. This codes for CATSRVGYEQYF.

The V and J genes are TRBV11-2 and TRBJ2-7; D gene unclear. Germline values: CDR1 SGHAT, CDR2 FQNNGV. V was pared by 5 bases and J by 2 bases, with 10 bases between. The CDR3 is made up of 13 amino acids. The CDR3 here is CASSPRQAYEQYF. CDR3 in DNA: TGTGCCAGCAGCCCCCGGCAGGCCTACGAGCAGTACTTC. The full variable domain, completed using reference TRBV11-2 and TRBJ2-7, is EAGVAQSPRYKIIEKRQSVAFWCNPISGHATLYWYQQILGQGPKLLIQFQNNGVVDDSQLPKDRFSAERLKGVDSTLKIQPAKLEDSAVYLCASSPRQAYEQYFGPGTRLTVT.

The gene calls are TRBV7-2 and TRBJ2-3, with 10 bases lining up with TRBD2. V was clipped by 2 bases and J by 3 bases; unmatched bases: 5. The CDR3 extends over 16 amino acids. CDR1 is SGHTA, CDR2 FQGNSA, per germline. In nucleotides, the CDR3 is TGTGCCAGCAGCTTAATTCTAGCGGGAGCAACAGATACGCAGTATTTT. It codes for CASSLILAGATDTQYF.

The chain has TRBV9 and TRBJ2-7, with 8 bases identical to TRBD1. Per germline, CDR1 SGDLS and CDR2 YYNGEE. This CDR3 contains 14 residues. Germline trimming cut 3 bases from V and 4 bases from J; bases unmatched to any gene: 6. The CDR3 DNA is TGTGCCAGCAGCGGACCTCAGGGGGCGTACGAGCAGTACTTC. This translates into CASSGPQGAYEQYF.

This clone was observed a few times. An end of the junction differs from the germline gene, which may be a read error. This sequence joins TRBV20-1 and TRBJ1-1; possible D gene TRBD1, 5 bases. Germline V gene sequence: CDR1 DFQATT, CDR2 SNEGSKA (reference sequence). The CDR3 covers 11 residues. CDR3 coding DNA: TGCAGTGCTAGAGTTGGCAGGGCACGGTCTTTT. Its protein is CSARVGRARSF.

The J gene is TRBJ1-4, the V gene TRBV30, with 7 bases matching TRBD1. This CDR3 is 12 amino acids long. Trimming took 2 bases from V and 8 from J; bases not matched to a gene: 2. Germline CDR1 and CDR2: GTSNPN and SVGIG (reference sequence). The CDR3 loop reads CAWSIQGEKLFF. CDR3 coding DNA: TGTGCCTGGAGTATACAGGGGGAAAAACTGTTTTTT. The full variable domain, rest sourced from reference TRBV30 and TRBJ1-4, is SQTIHQWPATLVQPVGSPLSLECTVEGTSNPNLYWYRQAAGRGLQLLFYSVGIGQISSEVPQNLSASRPQDRQFILSSKKLLLSDSGFYLCAWSIQGEKLFFGSGTQLSVL.

The chain joins TRBV6-5 to TRBJ1-2, with TRBD1 matching 8 bases. CDR1 and CDR2 from the germline V gene are MNHEY and SVGAGI. The CDR3 is made up of 13 amino acids. The junction had 1 base not matched to a gene; V was cut back by 2 bases and J by 5 bases. The CDR3 DNA sequence: TGTGCCAGCAGTTACCGACAGGGGTATGGCTACACCTTC. Its protein product is CASSYRQGYGYTF.

The gene calls are TRBV19 and TRBJ1-4; no reliable D call. Trimming shortened V by 5 bases and J by 8 bases, and 12 bases separated the two germline ends. Looked up from germline, CDR1 is LNHDA and CDR2 is SQIVND (reference sequence). The CDR3 is 13 amino acids. The CDR3 spells CASSPSHGEKLFF. The CDR3 nucleotides are TGTGCCAGTAGTCCTTCCCATGGGGAAAAACTGTTTTTT.

J is TRBJ2-7 and V is TRBV5-1; 7 bases align to TRBD2. The CDR3 covers 13 residues. V lost 1 base to trimming and J lost 3 bases; unmatched junction nucleotides: 1. The germline CDR1 and CDR2 sequences are SGHRS and YFSETQ. The CDR3 here is CASSLSGNYEQYF. CDR3 nucleotide sequence: TGCGCCAGCAGCTTGAGCGGGAACTACGAGCAGTACTTC.

With respect to this clone: This may come from a read error, since a much larger clone is one base off. The chain's CDR3 is CNVVRGNTYEQYF. The CDR3 coding sequence is TGCAACGTTGTCAGGGGCAACACCTACGAGCAGTACTTC. The chain employs TRBV29-1 and TRBJ2-7, with D perhaps matching TRBD1 (6 bases). Germline loops: CDR1 SQVTM, CDR2 ANQGSEA. The CDR3 length is 13 residues.